Following are 23 T cell receptor beta chains from one sample sequenced in a study of blood T cell repertoires in COVID-19. The data were produced by immunoSEQ multiplex PCR, yet TCRdb's version contains in-frame clones alone and is incomplete. The sample contains approximately 74,000 clones, approximately 80% of which appear only once. The material sequenced was peripheral blood. The receptors come from an elderly woman with active or convalescent COVID-19.

The chain is built from TRBV2 and TRBJ2-7; weak D call: TRBD1 (6 bases). The germline V gene has CDR1 SNHLY and CDR2 FYNNEI. CDR3 size: 14 residues. The V gene lost 8 bases and the J gene lost 3 bases, with 17 bases spanning the gap. CDR3 sequence reads: CASGNPLDSYEQYF. Written as DNA, the CDR3 is TGTGCCAGCGGGAACCCCTTGGACAGCTACGAGCAGTACTTC.

The chain joins TRBV5-1 to TRBJ2-1, with TRBD1 matching 7 bases. Per germline, CDR1 SGHRS and CDR2 YFSETQ. The CDR3 is 15 residues long. V gave up 0 bases and J gave up 9 bases; unmatched junction bases: 9. CDR3 sequence (DNA): TGCGCCAGCAGCTTGGGACAGGGTCCCGTTAGTGAGCAGTTCTTC. Translated, it gives CASSLGQGPVSEQFF.

The chain carries TRBV12-3 or TRBV12-4 and TRBJ2-3; D may be TRBD2 (6 bases). The CDR3 totals 12 residues. The V and J ends lost 1 base and 8 bases respectively, with 7 bases between them. DNA for the CDR3: TGTGCCAGCAGTTTAGGGAGGGCTACGCAGTATTTT. Translated: CASSLGRATQYF.

V gene TRBV7-2 combines with J gene TRBJ2-7, with no clear D. There are 14 residues in the CDR3. V was cut by 5 bases and J by 4 bases, with 15 bases left in between. Germline V gene sequence: CDR1 SGHTA, CDR2 FQGNSA. CDR3 sequence (DNA): TGTGCCAGCAGCGCCTTAGTGACATTTTACGAGCAGTACTTC. Its protein product is CASSALVTFYEQYF.

V and J are TRBV28 and TRBJ2-7; the match to TRBD2 covers 7 bases. CDR1 and CDR2 (germline): MDHEN, SYDVKM. The CDR3 runs 16 residues. J gave up 3 bases and V 6 bases, and 14 bases lay outside the gene matches. CDR3 DNA sequence: TGTGCCAGCAGCGATCCGGGGCTAGCGGTGAACTACGAGCAGTACTTC. Translating it yields CASSDPGLAVNYEQYF.

V is TRBV18 and J is TRBJ2-3, with D possibly TRBD2 on 7 matching bases. CDR3 length: 15 residues. V dropped 3 bases and J dropped 2 bases, with 12 bases sitting between them. The germline CDR1 and CDR2 sequences are KGHSH and LQKENI. The CDR3 DNA reads TGTGCCAGCTCACCCTCCGGGGGGCCCACAGATACGCAGTATTTT. Translating it yields CASSPSGGPTDTQYF.

This rearrangement joins TRBV27 to TRBJ1-6; TRBD1 agrees at 7 bases. Germline CDR1 MNHEY, CDR2 SMNVEV (reference sequence). V lost 4 bases, J lost 7 bases, and 1 base stayed unmatched. This CDR3 spans 13 amino acids. The CDR3 DNA reads as TGTGCCAGCAGTTGGGACAGAAATTCACCCCTCCACTTT. Protein sequence: CASSWDRNSPLHF.

This clone was observed a handful of times. The chain has TRBV11-3 and TRBJ2-7; possibly TRBD2 for D (5 bases). The V and J ends lost 4 bases and 2 bases respectively, with 6 bases between them. Germline assignment: CDR1 SGHNT and CDR2 YENEEA. The CDR3 has 12 amino acids. CDR3 nucleotides: TGTGCCAGCAGCTACGGGACCTACGAGCAGTACTTC. Its translation: CASSYGTYEQYF.

CDR3 DNA sequence: TGTGCCAGCAGTCCGGGACTAGGTTCTGCAGATACGCAGTATTTT. Its protein product is CASSPGLGSADTQYF. The rearrangement joins TRBV2 to TRBJ2-3; 8 nucleotides agree with TRBD2. Losses at the gene ends were 5 bases for V and 4 bases for J; bases not matched to a gene: 8. CDR3 length equals 15 residues. Germline V gene lookup returns CDR1 SNHLY and CDR2 FYNNEI.

This clone has just a few counts. J is TRBJ2-7 and V is TRBV18, with a possible D match to TRBD2 (5 bases). V dropped 3 bases and J dropped 2 bases, with 8 bases sitting between them. This CDR3 is 13 amino acids long. Per the germline V gene, CDR1 is KGHSH and CDR2 is LQKENI. The CDR3 protein is CASSPSGTYEQYF. CDR3 nucleotide sequence: TGTGCCAGCTCACCCTCCGGGACCTACGAGCAGTACTTC.

The rearrangement uses TRBV7-8 and TRBJ2-2; D is ambiguous. CDR3 length: 13 amino acids. V lost 7 bases and J lost 2, with 8 bases in between. Germline V lookup: CDR1 SGHVS, CDR2 FQNEAQ. CDR3 in amino acids: CASIFINTGELFF. The CDR3 DNA sequence: TGTGCCAGCATCTTTATTAACACCGGGGAGCTGTTTTTT.

This chain uses TRBV7-8 with TRBJ1-5; D remains unclear. CDR1 and CDR2 from the germline V gene are SGHVS and FQNEAQ. This CDR3 is built from 16 residues. The ends were cut back, 3 bases at V and 1 base at J, with 13 bases in the middle. The CDR3 bases are TGTGCCAGCAGCTTCAAAACAGAGATGAGCAATCAGCCCCAGCATTTT. Amino acids: CASSFKTEMSNQPQHF.

The V gene is TRBV3-1 (or the pseudogene TRBV3-2), the J gene TRBJ1-6; no clear D. The CDR3 loop spans 14 amino acids. The V end was cut by 0 bases, the J end by 17 bases, with 17 bases between. Germline CDR1 and CDR2: LGHDT and YNNKEL (reference sequence). The CDR3 DNA reads TGTGCCAGCAGCCAAGACGGAGGACGCTCCTCAGTCCACTTT. Its protein product is CASSQDGGRSSVHF.

The rearrangement joins TRBV11-3 to TRBJ1-1; unclear D gene. V lost 4 bases to trimming and J lost 1 base, with 7 bases between them. CDR1 is SGHNT and CDR2 is YENEEA in the germline V gene. This CDR3 is built from 13 residues. The CDR3 here is CASSSPGNTEAFF. In DNA, the CDR3 is TGTGCCAGCAGCTCCCCAGGGAACACTGAAGCTTTCTTT.

This clone showed up just once. The chain joins TRBV7-9 to TRBJ1-3; D gene unclear. CDR1 SEHNR and CDR2 FQNEAQ come from the germline V gene (reference sequence). Trimming pared 1 base from V and 2 bases from J, leaving 9 bases between. The CDR3 covers 15 residues. The CDR3 sequence is CASSLGRVAGNTIYF. CDR3 nucleotide sequence: TGTGCCAGCAGCTTAGGCCGAGTGGCTGGAAACACCATATATTTT.

The chain has TRBV4-1 and TRBJ2-3, with D possibly TRBD1 on 6 matching bases. This CDR3 is built from 16 residues. V lost 4 bases and J lost 3, with 17 bases in between. CDR1 is MGHRA, CDR2 YSYEKL, per germline. CDR3: CASSRLSQGITDTQYF. CDR3 nucleotide sequence: TGCGCCAGCAGCCGCTTATCTCAGGGGATAACAGATACGCAGTATTTT.

The V gene is TRBV7-9, the J gene TRBJ1-3; D ambiguous. The V end lost 5 bases, the J end lost 0 bases, and 11 bases lay between the germline ends. The CDR3 has 15 amino acids. Germline CDR1 and CDR2: SEHNR and FQNEAQ (reference sequence). In nucleotides, the CDR3 is TGTGCCAGCAGCCCCCGGAGCTACTCTGGAAACACCATATATTTT. Protein sequence: CASSPRSYSGNTIYF.

This chain joins TRBV5-6 and TRBJ2-1; TRBD1 aligns across 9 bases. Trimming removed 1 base from V and 7 bases from J; junction bases left unmatched: 6. The length of the CDR3 is 15 residues. Germline V lookup: CDR1 SGHDT, CDR2 YYEEEE. The CDR3 DNA reads as TGTGCCAGCAGCTTGAAGGGACAGGGATCGAATGAGCAGTTCTTC. The encoded protein is CASSLKGQGSNEQFF.

J is TRBJ2-3 and V is TRBV28; D perhaps matches TRBD1 (5 bases). The CDR3 has 17 amino acids. In germline, CDR1 is MDHEN, CDR2 SYDVKM. The V gene lost 11 bases and the J gene lost 4 bases, with 28 bases spanning the gap. The CDR3, as DNA: TGTGCCGTCGAGTTTCCGGGCAGATTAATAGGGGCAGATACGCAGTATTTT. Translation: CAVEFPGRLIGADTQYF. The variable domain in full, with the rest retrieved from reference TRBV28 and TRBJ2-3, is DVKVTQSSRYLVKRTGEKVFLECVQDMDHENMFWYRQDPGLGLRLIYFSYDVKMKEKGDIPEGYSVSREKKERFSLILESASTNQTSMYLCAVEFPGRLIGADTQYFGPGTRLTVL.

The J gene is TRBJ2-1, the V gene TRBV29-1, with 10 bases lining up with TRBD1. The CDR3 contains 15 residues. With V trimmed by 8 bases and J by 2 bases, 9 bases remained unmatched. Germline CDR1 is SQVTM and CDR2 is ANQGSEA. The DNA for the CDR3 is TGCAGCTGCCAGGGAGGACAGGGGGCCTACAATGAGCAGTTCTTC. As protein: CSCQGGQGAYNEQFF.

The chain employs TRBV6-5 and TRBJ1-5; D not certain. The V and J ends lost 11 bases and 4 bases respectively, with 15 bases between them. CDR1 and CDR2 from the germline V gene are MNHEY and SVGAGI. This CDR3 region has 13 residues. The CDR3 sequence is CAAVGGRNQPQHF. DNA of the CDR3: TGTGCCGCGGTGGGCGGGAGGAATCAGCCCCAGCATTTT.

This clone came up once. The genes are TRBV5-6 and TRBJ2-1; D perhaps matches TRBD1 (6 bases). V was trimmed by 1 base and J by 4 bases, leaving 12 bases between them. CDR3 length: 15 amino acids. Germline CDR1 SGHDT, CDR2 YYEEEE. CDR3 protein: CASSLLGGEYNEQFF. In DNA, the CDR3 is TGTGCCAGCAGCTTGTTAGGGGGTGAATACAATGAGCAGTTCTTC.

The V and J genes are TRBV4-3 and TRBJ2-1, with D perhaps TRBD1 (6 bases). The V gene's germline CDR1 is LGHNA and CDR2 YSLEER. This CDR3 comprises 16 residues. V lost 0 bases and J 0 bases, leaving 9 bases between the germline ends. CDR3 DNA sequence: TGCGCCAGCAGCCAAGATCTGGACAGCTCCTACAATGAGCAGTTCTTC. Translating it yields CASSQDLDSSYNEQFF.